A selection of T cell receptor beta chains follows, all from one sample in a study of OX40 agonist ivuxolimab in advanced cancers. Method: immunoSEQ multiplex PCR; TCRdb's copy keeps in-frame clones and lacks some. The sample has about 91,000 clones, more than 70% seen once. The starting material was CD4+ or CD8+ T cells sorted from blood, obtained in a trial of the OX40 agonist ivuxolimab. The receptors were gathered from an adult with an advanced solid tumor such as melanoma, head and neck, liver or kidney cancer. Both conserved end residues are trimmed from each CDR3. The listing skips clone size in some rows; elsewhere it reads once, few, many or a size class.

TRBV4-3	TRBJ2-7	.	ASSQEQGRESEQY
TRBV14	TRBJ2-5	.	ASSPGDYLGETQY
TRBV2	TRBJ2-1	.	ASSFGPWGYNEQF
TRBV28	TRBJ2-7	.	ASSSFPQSPYEQY
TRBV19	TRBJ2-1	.	ASSIGGLAGRYNEQF
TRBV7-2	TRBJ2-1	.	ASSLFSLTARTYNEQF
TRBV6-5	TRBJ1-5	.	ASSRWGENNQPQH
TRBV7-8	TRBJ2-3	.	ASSLWSGEGRTDTQY
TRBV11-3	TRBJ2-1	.	ASSLRGGEHEQF
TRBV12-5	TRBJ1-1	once	ASGLGLRGSGPTEAF
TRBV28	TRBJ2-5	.	ASSLTGGGAVKTQY
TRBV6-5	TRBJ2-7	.	ASSYPQWEQY
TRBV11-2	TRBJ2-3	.	ASSLVSLAGSTDTQY
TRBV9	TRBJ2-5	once	ASSVEGGRETQY
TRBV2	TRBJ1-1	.	ASSGQGNTEAF
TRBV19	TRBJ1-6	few	ASSRGGMGYNSPLH
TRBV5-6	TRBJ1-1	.	ASSRDRVAEAF
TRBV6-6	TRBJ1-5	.	ASSDDRAPNQPQH
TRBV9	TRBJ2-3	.	ASSVGQGGIRDTQY
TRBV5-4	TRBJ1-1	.	ASRGGAEAF
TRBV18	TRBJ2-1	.	ASSREGGLAGDNEQF
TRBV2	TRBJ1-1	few	ASREGRRTEAF
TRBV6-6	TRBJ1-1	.	ASSFKGTEAF
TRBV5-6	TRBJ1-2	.	ASSLVGRVNYGYT
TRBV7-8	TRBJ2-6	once	ASSFLSGHSGANVLT
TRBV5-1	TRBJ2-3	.	ASSNGQGAVGDTQY
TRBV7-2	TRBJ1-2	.	ASSLGRGSPYGYT
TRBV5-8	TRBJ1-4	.	ASSPGTGGVIEKLF
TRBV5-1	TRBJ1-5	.	ASSTGGNSNQPQH
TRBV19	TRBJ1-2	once	ASSVTGTGERGYT
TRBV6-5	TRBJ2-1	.	ASSPEGQVDNEQF
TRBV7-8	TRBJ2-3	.	ASSFDRVKTDTQY
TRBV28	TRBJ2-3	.	ASSLFMPTTQY
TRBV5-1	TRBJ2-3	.	ASSLAVAGPTDTQY
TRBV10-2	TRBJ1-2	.	ASSEQGGGGYT
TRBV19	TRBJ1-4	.	ASSIGDRAGGEKLF
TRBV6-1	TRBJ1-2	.	ATADRGQGYT
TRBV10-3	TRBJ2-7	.	AISGTGGEQY
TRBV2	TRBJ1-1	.	ASSVGQAMEAF
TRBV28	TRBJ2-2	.	ASSFVSANTGELF
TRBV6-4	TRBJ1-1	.	ASSPVWGRGLNTEAF
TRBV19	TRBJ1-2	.	ASSINSGQGYFPKDGYT
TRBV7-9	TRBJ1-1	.	ASSLASPAKGLNTEAF
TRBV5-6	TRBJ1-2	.	ASGSARGDPTGDYGYT
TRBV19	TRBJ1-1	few	ASSINRGTEAF
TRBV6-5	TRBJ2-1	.	ASSSGLENEQF
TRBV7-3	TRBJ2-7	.	ASSLNGPQDYEQY
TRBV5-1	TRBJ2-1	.	ASSLGTSGRYNEQF
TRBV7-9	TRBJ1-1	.	ASSSTGGEAF
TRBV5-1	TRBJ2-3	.	ASSLGSGMDTQY
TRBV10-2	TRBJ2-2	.	ASRGFRELF
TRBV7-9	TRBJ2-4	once	ASSLDLNIQY
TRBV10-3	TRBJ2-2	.	AIRTGMNTGELF
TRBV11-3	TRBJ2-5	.	ASSLGETQY
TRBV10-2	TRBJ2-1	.	ASSDPGTSGYNEQF
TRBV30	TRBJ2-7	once	AWSNLSEQY
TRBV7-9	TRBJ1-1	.	ASSLAWKTEAF
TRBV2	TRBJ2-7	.	ASSLTGLEQY